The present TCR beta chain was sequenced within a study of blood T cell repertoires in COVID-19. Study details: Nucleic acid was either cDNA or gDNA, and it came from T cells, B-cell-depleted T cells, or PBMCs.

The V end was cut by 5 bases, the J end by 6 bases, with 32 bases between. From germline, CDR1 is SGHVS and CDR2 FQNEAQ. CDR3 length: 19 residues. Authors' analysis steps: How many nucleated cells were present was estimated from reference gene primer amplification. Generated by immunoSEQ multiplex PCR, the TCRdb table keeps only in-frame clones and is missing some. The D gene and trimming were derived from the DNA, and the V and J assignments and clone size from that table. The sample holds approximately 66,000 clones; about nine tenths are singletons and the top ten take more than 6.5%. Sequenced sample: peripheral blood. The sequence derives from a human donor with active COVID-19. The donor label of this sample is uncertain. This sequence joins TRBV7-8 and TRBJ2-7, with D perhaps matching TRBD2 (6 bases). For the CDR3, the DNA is TGTGCCAGCAGCCGTATCGCGGAGCCCACGGTTGGGCAGGGAGGCGAGCAGTACTTC. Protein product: CASSRIAEPTVGQGGEQYF.